This record looks at one T cell receptor (beta chain) sequence and its context. A library of TCRbeta sequences, prepared with unique molecular identifiers, was generated. TCRdb analysed the PCR reads with MiXCR anew, one entry per CDR3 protein. The table records 300,000 to 400,000 distinct CDR3 sequences, 10% to 15% of them present only once. The CDR3 sequence is 14 residues long. V was pared by 8 bases and J by 3 bases, with 4 bases of the junction left unmatched. CDR1 and CDR2 from the germline V gene are GTSNPN and SVGIG (reference sequence). The data are from a study of T-cell reconstitution after alpha-beta-depleted transplantation in children.

The sequence was collected from a human donor who donated a stem cell graft to a child with Fanconi anemia. V gene TRBV30 combines with J gene TRBJ2-2; 12 bases fit TRBD1. The sample in question was PBMCs, obtained from the stem cell graft. CDR3 region: CAGGQGAYTGELFF. The CDR3 DNA follows: TGTGCCGGGGGACAGGGGGCTTACACCGGGGAGCTGTTTTTT.